This T cell receptor (beta chain) was retrieved from a study of T cells in Graves' hyperthyroidism and ophthalmopathy. Study at large: The initial diagnosis was the point when peripheral blood was collected, ahead of any treatment.

The investigators amplified TCR beta CDR3 regions from RNA transcripts. First-round RT-PCR of the TCR CDR3 relied on the HTBI primer set. From the multiplex PCR reads, TCRdb called clonotypes with MiXCR, one entry per CDR3 protein. The sample includes around 55,000 distinct CDR3 sequences, approximately 48% seen only once; the top ten take just over 9%. This clonotype was counted ten times or more. As yet, its antigen is unknown. Study-wide results and caveats: Model predictions of ophthalmopathy came a median approximately 6.5 months before onset.

PBMCs were obtained from 10 ml fresh peripheral blood. CDR1 is WSHSY, CDR2 SAAADI, per germline. The CDR3 contains 15 residues. V lost 6 bases, J lost 4 bases, and 19 bases lay in between. This chain joins TRBV10-2 and TRBJ2-7, with D perhaps being TRBD1 or TRBD2 (5 bases each). The sequencing input was blood. The TCR comes from a woman in her forties or fifties with Graves' ophthalmopathy. The CDR3 region is CASSPWDPDSYEQYF. The CDR3 DNA reads TGCGCCAGCAGCCCCTGGGACCCCGATTCTTACGAGCAGTACTTC.